The T cell receptor beta chain described here comes from a study of shared clonotypes between healthy human individuals. Study summary: Donors had three CD4 naive, three CD4 memory, two CD8 naive and one CD8 memory plate apiece. Findings of the study overall: Rarefaction curves obtained for sorted subsets showed sequencing incomplete despite large depth.

Comments on this clone: Its specificity is not known.

Per sorted-subset replicate PCR, input was 150 to 250 ng DNA, representing 30,000 to 35,000 T cell genomes. How the authors handled the data: From ImmunoSEQ came sequences covering only the junction and carrying no quality scores, so filtering differed. Sequencing was performed with immunoSEQ multiplex PCR; in TCRdb, only in-frame clones are kept and a portion is missing. For V, J and clone size, that table is used; D and trimming come from the DNA. The repertoire includes approximately 530,000 clones, about 96% of them detected once, and about 0.064% sits in the top ten. Germline loops: CDR1 SGHRS, CDR2 YFSETQ. This CDR3 has 18 amino acids. The J segment lost 1 base and the V segment lost 4 bases, leaving 8 bases of the junction unmatched.

This chain links TRBV5-1 with TRBJ2-2; TRBD1 matches 12 bases. This TCR came from a woman aged 25 to 45 in good health. Specimen: naive CD4+ T cells sorted from blood. The subset here: CD45RA+ positively selected. DNA of the CDR3: TGCGCCAGCAGCGGAGGGACAGGGGGCACTCGGAACACCGGGGAGCTGTTTTTT. This codes for CASSGGTGGTRNTGELFF.